This TCR beta chain was sequenced in a study of T cells in Graves' hyperthyroidism and ophthalmopathy (dated by TCRdb to between 2017 and 2020). For context, the study as a whole: Peripheral blood was collected at initial diagnosis, before any treatment. To identify distinguishing TCR V-J signatures, a discovery cohort of roughly 100 patients was used, comprising some 45 with Graves' ophthalmopathy and around 57 with stable Graves' hyperthyroidism. Prospective prediction of ophthalmopathy was tested in an independent validation cohort consisting of 18 to 20 hyperthyroidism patients and approximately 16 patients who later progressed to ophthalmopathy. The 75 to 100 discovery patients were divided at random into training and test sets in a 7:3 ratio. Thyroid tissue and blood T-cell repertoires from several Graves' hyperthyroidism patients were also compared in the study. Once sampling was done, hyperthyroidism patients were given methimazole at a starting dose of 30 mg daily, whereas ophthalmopathy patients were given high-dose intravenous methylprednisolone. According to the paper, TCR Vbeta CDR3 sequencing was carried out on approximately 140 peripheral blood samples, which came from around 43 ophthalmopathy, approximately 72 hyperthyroidism and roughly 17 progressor patients. Points the paper makes about the study in general: A 13 V-J signature model separated ophthalmopathy from stable hyperthyroidism, with roughly 88% sensitivity and roughly 82% specificity in cross-validation and 80%/75% in testing. In validation, the model predicted progression to ophthalmopathy with 65% to 71% sensitivity and less than 80% specificity, a median of 6.5 months before onset. No statistical method was used to fix the sample size in advance, and group allocation was not hidden from the investigators. Most expanded thyroid clonotypes (frequency above 0.001) were also detected in blood, a finding suggesting that blood repertoires may reflect thyroid immune responses.

Ophthalmopathy patients had moderately to severely active disease, Clinical Activity Score of at least 3, NOSPECS grade of at least 4, and duration under 3 months. Any patient with an uncontrolled infection, another autoimmune disease, pregnancy or lactation was excluded. Diagnoses were based on clinical symptoms, serum thyroxine and TRAb, thyroid ultrasound and orbital computed tomography. PBMCs were isolated from about 10 ml of fresh peripheral blood by Ficoll-Paque density gradient centrifugation. Trizol reagent was used to extract total RNA, and RNA quality was then checked on an Agilent 2100 Bioanalyzer. To note about this clonotype: The specificity of this receptor is unknown. No base quality information exists; no much larger clone differs at one position.

V drops 10 bases and J drops 4 bases, leaving 14 bases in between. The CDR3 goes from the cysteine to the phenylalanine over 12 residues. Here the CDR3 DNA is all that survives: 36 bases in frame from base 1. The germline V gene sets CDR1 to MNHNS and CDR2 to SASEGT. The TCR beta CDR3 regions were amplified from the RNA transcripts. A first-round RT-PCR of the TCR CDR3 used the HTBI primer set with the Qiagen OneStep RT-PCR kit. The libraries were constructed in a second round of multiplex PCR and then size-selected and purified. Sequencing of the libraries was done on an Illumina HiSeq2000 using paired-end 100 bp reads. On the study's bioinformatics: Raw data were processed with SOAPnuke, discarding reads with adapters, uncalled bases, mean Phred below 15, or no exact constant-primer or identifier match. High-quality paired reads were merged with COPE v1.2.5, and unique nucleotide sequences were defined as clonotypes. MiTCR v1.1 was used to align the clonotypes against IMGT TRBV, TRBD and TRBJ reference segments. Analysis was restricted to V-J combinations with a frequency above 0.0001, which covered 99.2% of repertoires. The TCS score was defined as F50 (clonal expansion) divided by E x V (chaos), with BLOSUM62-based TCRdist calculated between CDR3 peptides within each V-J. Welch's t-statistics and random forest reduced fewer than 550 V-J features to under 15, which were used in a naive Bayes classifier (R e1071). The public reads were reprocessed in TCRdb via fastp at Q25 and MiXCR, keeping in-frame beta chains. Each CDR3 protein appears once, grouped with its most common genes and DNA. The V and J calls were not made by the authors but by TCRdb's processing. In all, the sample holds hundreds of thousands of distinct CDR3 sequences, and around 26% of those were seen once. The top ten hold approximately 35% of the sample.

The receptor was derived from a woman between 40 and 55 years old with Graves' ophthalmopathy. The chain couples TRBV6-1 to TRBJ2-7; D gene: possibly TRBD1, on 6 matching bases. The sequenced sample was blood. The bases are TGTGCCACTAGGACAGCCGGGTACGAGCAGTACTTC. Its protein is CATRTAGYEQYF.